This passage covers 10 T cell receptor beta chains from one sample sequenced in a study of PD-L1 blockade in urothelial cancer (dated 2017 in TCRdb). Library generation was performed with the immunoSEQ multiplex PCR assay. Entries here come from immuneACCESS through TCRdb and include only in-frame sequences with V and J called. Some clones fail to appear in such tables; in the studies checked, an unresolved V gene covers under half of the shortfall, and the cause of the remainder is unknown. In this sample the table shows some 89,000 clones, around 85% of which occur a single time. Roughly 14% of the sample rests with the top ten. The time point label, as the study defines it: pretreatment peripheral blood. The material was PBMCs, obtained around atezolizumab (anti-PD-L1) treatment. These receptors were collected from a man between 60 and 70 years old with urothelial cancer.

This clone was recorded a few times. The chain recombines TRBV13 with TRBJ1-1; no clear D gene. Between the trimmed V and J ends, which lost 3 bases and 5 bases, there was a span of 10 bases. The CDR3 extends over 13 amino acids. Germline V gene sequence: CDR1 PRHDT, CDR2 FYEKMQ (reference sequence). CDR3 coding DNA: TGTGCCAGCAGCTTCCTACTAAAGACTGAAGCTTTCTTT. It translates to CASSFLLKTEAFF.

The V call is TRBV2, the J call TRBJ1-1; no firm D call. The V gene's germline CDR1 is SNHLY and CDR2 FYNNEI. Trimming removed 8 bases from V and 1 base from J, with 14 bases in between. This CDR3 comprises 14 residues. CDR3 loop: CASVLVGGNTEAFF. The CDR3 nucleotides read TGTGCCAGCGTCCTAGTAGGAGGGAACACTGAAGCTTTCTTT.

The genes are TRBV9 and TRBJ2-2; the match to TRBD1 covers 9 bases. Germline CDR1 SGDLS, CDR2 YYNGEE. The CDR3 sequence is 17 residues long. Trimming removed 4 bases from V and 2 bases from J; junction bases left unmatched: 9. The CDR3 loop is CASSRIRDRANTGELFF. DNA for the CDR3: TGTGCCAGCAGCCGAATAAGGGACAGGGCTAACACCGGGGAGCTGTTTTTT. Drawing the rest from reference TRBV9 and TRBJ2-2, the complete variable domain is DSGVTQTPKHLITATGQRVTLRCSPRSGDLSVYWYQQSLDQGLQFLIQYYNGEERAKGNILERFSAQQFPDLHSELNLSSLELGDSALYFCASSRIRDRANTGELFFGEGSRLTVL.

This clone has only one observation. The chain couples TRBV10-3 to TRBJ1-4; D remains unclear. Germline CDR1 and CDR2: ENHRY and SYGVKD. The CDR3 length is 15 residues. Trimming left V 2 bases short and J 5 bases short, with 12 bases between. As DNA, the CDR3 is TGTGCCATCAGTGAGGTTATTTCCGGGAATGAAAAACTGTTTTTT. Translated, it gives CAISEVISGNEKLFF.

This chain joins TRBV6-1 and TRBJ2-4; 9 bases agree with TRBD1. The CDR3 has 16 amino acids. CDR1 is MNHNS, CDR2 SASEGT, per germline. V lost 4 bases, J lost 4 bases, and 8 bases stayed unmatched. CDR3 sequence reads: CASSAVTGTGKNIQYF. The CDR3 DNA sequence: TGTGCCAGCAGTGCAGTTACCGGGACAGGGAAAAACATTCAGTACTTC.

CDR3 sequence reads: CASSRSKTNEKLFF. CDR3 coding DNA: TGTGCCAGCAGCAGGAGCAAAACTAATGAAAAACTGTTTTTT. The J gene is TRBJ1-4, the V gene TRBV7-9; D is unresolved. Germline CDR1 is SEHNR and CDR2 is FQNEAQ (reference sequence). Trimming left V 5 bases short and J 1 base short, with 8 bases between. This CDR3 contains 14 residues. Drawing the rest from reference TRBV7-9 and TRBJ1-4, the complete variable domain is DTGVSQNPRHKITKRGQNVTFRCDPISEHNRLYWYRQTLGQGPEFLTYFQNEAQLEKSRLLSDRFSAERPKGSFSTLEIQRTEQGDSAMYLCASSRSKTNEKLFFGSGTQLSVL.

The V gene is TRBV30, the J gene TRBJ2-5; D not resolved. The CDR3 runs to 12 residues. From germline, CDR1 is GTSNPN and CDR2 SVGIG (reference sequence). V lost 4 bases to trimming and J lost 2 bases, with 8 bases between them. The CDR3 DNA reads TGTGCCTGGAAGAACTATCAAGAGACCCAGTACTTC. It translates to CAWKNYQETQYF.

This chain links TRBV10-2 with TRBJ1-1; 8 bases fit TRBD1. The germline gives CDR1 WSHSY, CDR2 SAAADI. This CDR3 has 19 residues. V lost 3 bases, J lost 1 base, and 16 bases stayed unmatched. The CDR3 nucleotides are TGCGCCAGCAGTGACCCACCCGGGACAGGAAGATGGGGGAACACTGAAGCTTTCTTT. It yields the protein CASSDPPGTGRWGNTEAFF.

Note on this clone: This same CDR3 is encoded by further DNA sequences in the sample. The chain joins TRBV7-3 to TRBJ1-3; D may be TRBD1 (5 bases). V lost 0 bases to trimming and J lost 0 bases, with 9 bases between them. CDR3 length: 16 residues. CDR1 is SGHTA, CDR2 FQGTGA, per germline. The CDR3 DNA reads as TGTGCCAGCAGCTTAACCGGGGGAAACTCTGGAAACACCATATATTTT. Amino acids: CASSLTGGNSGNTIYF.

The chain carries TRBV11-3 and TRBJ1-1; no clear D gene. Trimming pared 3 bases from V and 5 bases from J, leaving 10 bases between. In germline, CDR1 is SGHNT, CDR2 YENEEA. The CDR3 is made up of 13 amino acids. CDR3 coding DNA: TGTGCCAGCAGCTTCGACGGGAGGACTGAAGCTTTCTTT. It codes for CASSFDGRTEAFF.